The sequence of this T cell receptor beta chain was determined in a study of cytomegalovirus exposure and HLA in healthy donors. The donors were part of the validation cohort, which consisted of roughly 110 subjects and was separate from the first cohort of 666 subjects. Generated by immunoSEQ multiplex PCR, the TCRdb table keeps only in-frame clones and is missing some. Of 150,000 to 250,000 clones listed, about 79% were seen once; the top ten hold around an eighth. CDR1 is SQVTM, CDR2 ANQGSEA, per germline. V was clipped by 6 bases and J by 0 bases, with 12 bases between them. The CDR3 runs 13 residues.

The receptor's source is a woman in her twenties or thirties in good health and CMV-seropositive. Sequenced: PBMCs. The V gene is TRBV29-1, the J gene TRBJ2-7, with a weak D call TRBD1 (8 bases). DNA for the CDR3: TGCAGCGTGACAGGGGAGGGCTCCTACGAGCAGTACTTC. The encoded protein is CSVTGEGSYEQYF.